Listed below are T cell receptor beta chains from one sample, sequenced in a study of T cell responses to AZD1222 COVID-19 vaccine. TCRdb's copy holds only in-frame clones and misses some; the assay was immunoSEQ multiplex PCR. Among more than 95,000 clones, about 88% were seen once, and the ten largest hold about 9.1%. The material sequenced was peripheral blood, taken on day 0 of AZD1222 vaccination. The origin of the receptors is an adult in good health. Each CDR3 is given with its conserved first and last residue. Each record gives: V gene, J gene, CDR3 protein.

V: TRBV5-1
J: TRBJ1-1
CDR3: CASSLWGGDTEAFF

V: TRBV28
J: TRBJ1-5
CDR3: CASSSPLRGAFSNQPQHF

V: TRBV7-2
J: TRBJ2-2
CDR3: CASSYGLYTGELFF

V: TRBV7-3
J: TRBJ2-7
CDR3: CASSLSDTYEQYF

V: TRBV29-1
J: TRBJ1-2
CDR3: CSVLASVAGLAPYGYTF

V: TRBV5-1
J: TRBJ2-7
CDR3: CASSPGTIHYEQYF

V: TRBV6-5
J: TRBJ2-7
CDR3: CASSYSRSSYEQYF

V: TRBV11-2
J: TRBJ2-3
CDR3: CASSPGGASSDTQYF

V: TRBV29-1
J: TRBJ2-3
CDR3: CSVQSARGTDTQYF

V: TRBV6-5
J: TRBJ1-5
CDR3: CASSYRGNQPQHF

V: TRBV21-1
J: TRBJ2-2
CDR3: CASSKGPWAGGTGELFF

V: TRBV5-6
J: TRBJ2-5
CDR3: CASSLDGVQETQYF

V: TRBV18
J: TRBJ2-5
CDR3: CASSPRGLEGLTQYF

V: TRBV7-8
J: TRBJ2-1
CDR3: CASSLGVWAGFNEQFF

V: TRBV29-1
J: TRBJ2-1
CDR3: CSARGSGPYNEQFF

V: TRBV29-1
J: TRBJ2-3
CDR3: CSVGGHLLTDTQYF

V: TRBV30
J: TRBJ1-2
CDR3: CAGTGGNYGYTF

V: TRBV2
J: TRBJ1-6
CDR3: CASSVGQGNSPLHF

V: TRBV2
J: TRBJ2-2
CDR3: CASTEGLAGAGGELFF

V: TRBV6-2/TRBV6-3
J: TRBJ1-6
CDR3: CASSYSSSSPLHF

V: TRBV24-1
J: TRBJ1-5
CDR3: CATSDTGRAEPQHF

V: TRBV10-3
J: TRBJ2-2
CDR3: CAIAGGAGTGELFF

V: TRBV28
J: TRBJ1-5
CDR3: CASSLGGAGQPQHF

V: TRBV15
J: TRBJ1-1
CDR3: CATSRDRGRLGTEAFF

V: TRBV27
J: TRBJ2-3
CDR3: CASSSAGTDTQYF